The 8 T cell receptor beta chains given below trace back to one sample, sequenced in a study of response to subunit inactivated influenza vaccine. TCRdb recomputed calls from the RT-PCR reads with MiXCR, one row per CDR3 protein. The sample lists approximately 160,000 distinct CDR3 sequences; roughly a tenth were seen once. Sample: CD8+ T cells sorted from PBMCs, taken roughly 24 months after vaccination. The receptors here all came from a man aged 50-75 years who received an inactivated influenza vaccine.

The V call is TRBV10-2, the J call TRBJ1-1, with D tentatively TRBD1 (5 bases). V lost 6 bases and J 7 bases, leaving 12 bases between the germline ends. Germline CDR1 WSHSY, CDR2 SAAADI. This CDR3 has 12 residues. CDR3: CASRGGANEAFF. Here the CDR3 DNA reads TGCGCCAGCAGGGGTGGGGCAAATGAAGCTTTCTTT.

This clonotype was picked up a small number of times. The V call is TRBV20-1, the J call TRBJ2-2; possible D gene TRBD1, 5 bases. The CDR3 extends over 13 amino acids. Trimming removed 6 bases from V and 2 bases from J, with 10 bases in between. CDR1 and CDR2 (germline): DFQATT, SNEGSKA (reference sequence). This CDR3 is CSADGHNTGELFF. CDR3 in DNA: TGCAGTGCAGATGGACACAACACCGGGGAGCTGTTTTTT.

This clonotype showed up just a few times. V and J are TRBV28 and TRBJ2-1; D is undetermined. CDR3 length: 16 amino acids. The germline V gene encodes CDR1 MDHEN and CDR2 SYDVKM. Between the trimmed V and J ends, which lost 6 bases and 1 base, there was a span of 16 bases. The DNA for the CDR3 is TGTGCCAGCAGCTCGGCACTTCGGACGTCCTACAATGAGCAGTTCTTC. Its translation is CASSSALRTSYNEQFF.

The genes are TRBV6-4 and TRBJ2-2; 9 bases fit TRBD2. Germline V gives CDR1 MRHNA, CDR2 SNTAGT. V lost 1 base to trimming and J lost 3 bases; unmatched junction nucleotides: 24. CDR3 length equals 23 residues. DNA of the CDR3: TGTGCCAGCAGTGACTTTCGGGACCCCGGAGCGGGAGGACCTATTGGGGACACCGGGGAGCTGTTTTTT. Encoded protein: CASSDFRDPGAGGPIGDTGELFF.

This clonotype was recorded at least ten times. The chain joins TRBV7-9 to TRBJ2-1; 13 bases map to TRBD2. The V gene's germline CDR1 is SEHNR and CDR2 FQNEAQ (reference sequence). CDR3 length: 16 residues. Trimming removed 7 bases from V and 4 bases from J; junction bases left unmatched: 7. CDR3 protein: CASTPTSGRNYNEQFF. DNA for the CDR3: TGTGCCAGCACCCCGACTAGCGGGAGGAATTACAATGAGCAGTTCTTC.

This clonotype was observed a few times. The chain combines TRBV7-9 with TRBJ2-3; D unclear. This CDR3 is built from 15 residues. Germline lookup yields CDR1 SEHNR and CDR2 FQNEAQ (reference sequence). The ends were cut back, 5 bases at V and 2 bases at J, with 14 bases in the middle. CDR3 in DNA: TGTGCCAGCAGCATAGAGGTTACGGTCACAGATACGCAGTATTTT. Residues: CASSIEVTVTDTQYF.

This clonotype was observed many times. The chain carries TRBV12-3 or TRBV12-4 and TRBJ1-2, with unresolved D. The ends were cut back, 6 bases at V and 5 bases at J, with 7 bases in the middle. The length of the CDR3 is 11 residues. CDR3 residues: CASRQTYGYTF. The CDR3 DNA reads TGTGCCAGCAGACAGACGTATGGCTACACCTTC.

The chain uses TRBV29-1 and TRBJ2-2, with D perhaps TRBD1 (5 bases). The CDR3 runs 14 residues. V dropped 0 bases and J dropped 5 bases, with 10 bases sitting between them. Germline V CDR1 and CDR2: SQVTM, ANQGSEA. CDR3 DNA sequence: TGCAGCGTTGAAGAGGGGCGAGGTACCGGGGAGCTGTTTTTT. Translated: CSVEEGRGTGELFF.